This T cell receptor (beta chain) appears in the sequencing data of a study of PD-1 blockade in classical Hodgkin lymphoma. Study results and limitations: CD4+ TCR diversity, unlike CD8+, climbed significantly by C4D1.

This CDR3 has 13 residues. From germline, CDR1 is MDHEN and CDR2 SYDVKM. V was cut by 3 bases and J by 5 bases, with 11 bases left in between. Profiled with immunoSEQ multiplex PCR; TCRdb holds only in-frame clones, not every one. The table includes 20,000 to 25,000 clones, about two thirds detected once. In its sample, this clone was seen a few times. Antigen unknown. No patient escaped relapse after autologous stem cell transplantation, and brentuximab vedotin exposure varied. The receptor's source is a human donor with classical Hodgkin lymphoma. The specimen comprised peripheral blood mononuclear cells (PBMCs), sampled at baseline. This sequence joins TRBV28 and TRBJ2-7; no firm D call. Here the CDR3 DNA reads TGTGCCAGCAGTTTTGGGGTTAGGAACGAGCAGTACGTC. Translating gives CASSFGVRNEQYV.